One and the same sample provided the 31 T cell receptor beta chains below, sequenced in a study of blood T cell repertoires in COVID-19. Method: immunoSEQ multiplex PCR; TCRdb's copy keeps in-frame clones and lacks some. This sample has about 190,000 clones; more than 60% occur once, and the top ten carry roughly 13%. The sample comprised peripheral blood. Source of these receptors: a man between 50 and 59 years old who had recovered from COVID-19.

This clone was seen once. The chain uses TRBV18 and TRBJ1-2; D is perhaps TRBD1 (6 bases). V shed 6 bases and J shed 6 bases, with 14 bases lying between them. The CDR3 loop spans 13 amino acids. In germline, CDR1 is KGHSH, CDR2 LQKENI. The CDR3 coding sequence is TGTGCCAGCTCGGTGGACAGCTTTGATGGCTACACCTTC. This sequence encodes CASSVDSFDGYTF. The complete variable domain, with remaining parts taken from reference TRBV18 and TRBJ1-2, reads NAGVMQNPRHLVRRRGQEARLRCSPMKGHSHVYWYRQLPEEGLKFMVYLQKENIIDESGMPKERFSAEFPKEGPSILRIQQVVRGDSAAYFCASSVDSFDGYTFGSGTRLTVV.

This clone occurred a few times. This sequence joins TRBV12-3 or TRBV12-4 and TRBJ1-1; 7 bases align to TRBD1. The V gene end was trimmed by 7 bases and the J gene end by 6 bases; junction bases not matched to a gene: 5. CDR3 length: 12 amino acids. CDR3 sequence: CASTKGGSEAFF. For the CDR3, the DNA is TGTGCCAGCACCAAAGGGGGCTCTGAAGCTTTCTTT.

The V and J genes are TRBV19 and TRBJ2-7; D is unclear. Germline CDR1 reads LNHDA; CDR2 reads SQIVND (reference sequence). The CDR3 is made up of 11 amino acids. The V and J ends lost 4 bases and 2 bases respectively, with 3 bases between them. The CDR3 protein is CASSSAYEQYF. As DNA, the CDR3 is TGTGCCAGTAGTAGCGCCTACGAGCAGTACTTC. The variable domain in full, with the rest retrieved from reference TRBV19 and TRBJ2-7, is DGGITQSPKYLFRKEGQNVTLSCEQNLNHDAMYWYRQDPGQGLRLIYYSQIVNDFQKGDIAEGYSVSREKKESFPLTVTSAQKNPTAFYLCASSSAYEQYFGPGTRLTVT.

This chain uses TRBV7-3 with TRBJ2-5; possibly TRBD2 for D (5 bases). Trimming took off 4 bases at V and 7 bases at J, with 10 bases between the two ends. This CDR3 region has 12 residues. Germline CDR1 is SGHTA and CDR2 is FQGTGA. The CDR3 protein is CASSSDLGTQYF. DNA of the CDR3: TGTGCCAGCAGCTCGGACTTAGGGACCCAGTACTTC.

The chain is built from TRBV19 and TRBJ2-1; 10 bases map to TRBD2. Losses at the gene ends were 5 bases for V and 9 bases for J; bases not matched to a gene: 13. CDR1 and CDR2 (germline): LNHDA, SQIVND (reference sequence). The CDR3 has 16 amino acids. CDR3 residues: CASSPGLALSLTEQFF. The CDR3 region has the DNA TGTGCCAGTAGTCCGGGACTAGCGTTGAGTCTCACTGAGCAGTTCTTC.

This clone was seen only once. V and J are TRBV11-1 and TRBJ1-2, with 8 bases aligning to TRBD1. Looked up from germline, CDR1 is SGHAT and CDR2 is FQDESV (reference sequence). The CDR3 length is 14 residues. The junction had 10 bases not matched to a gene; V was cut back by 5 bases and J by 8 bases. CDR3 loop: CASSRGQGGEGYTF. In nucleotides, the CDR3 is TGTGCCAGCAGCCGTGGACAGGGCGGGGAAGGCTACACCTTC.

CDR3 nucleotides: TGTGCCAGCAGCTTAGAGGGGACTAAGGAGACCCAGTACTTC. It is translated as CASSLEGTKETQYF. V gene TRBV7-6 combines with J gene TRBJ2-5; 7 nucleotides agree with TRBD2. There are 14 residues in the CDR3. Germline-derived CDR1 and CDR2 are SGHVS and FNYEAQ. Unmatched junction bases numbered 4, after V lost 1 base and J lost 5 bases.

The CDR3 DNA reads TGTGCCTGGAGTGTGGAGGCGAGGGAGCAGTACTTC. Amino acid sequence: CAWSVEAREQYF. V and J are TRBV30 and TRBJ2-7; D may be TRBD2 (5 bases). V lost 0 bases, J lost 7 bases, and 10 bases lay in between. The length of the CDR3 is 12 residues. CDR1 is GTSNPN and CDR2 is SVGIG in the germline V gene (reference sequence).

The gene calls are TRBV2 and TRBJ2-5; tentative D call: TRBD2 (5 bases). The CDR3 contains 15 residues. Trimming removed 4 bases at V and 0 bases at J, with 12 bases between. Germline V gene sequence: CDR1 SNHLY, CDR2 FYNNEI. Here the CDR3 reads CASSATGRYQETQYF. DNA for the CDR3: TGTGCCAGCAGTGCCACGGGGAGATACCAAGAGACCCAGTACTTC.

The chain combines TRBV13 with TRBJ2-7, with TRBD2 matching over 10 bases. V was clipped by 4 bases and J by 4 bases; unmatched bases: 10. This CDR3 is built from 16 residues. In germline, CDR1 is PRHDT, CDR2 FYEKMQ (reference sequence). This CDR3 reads CASSSPLASGRYEQYF. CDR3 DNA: TGTGCCAGCAGCTCTCCTCTGGCTAGCGGGAGATACGAGCAGTACTTC.

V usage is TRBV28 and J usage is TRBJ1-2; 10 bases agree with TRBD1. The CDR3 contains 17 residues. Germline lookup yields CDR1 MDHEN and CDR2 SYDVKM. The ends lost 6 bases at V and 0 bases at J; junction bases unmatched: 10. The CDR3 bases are TGTGCCAGCAGGACCTCGAGGGACAGGGGAGCTAACTATGGCTACACCTTC. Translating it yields CASRTSRDRGANYGYTF.

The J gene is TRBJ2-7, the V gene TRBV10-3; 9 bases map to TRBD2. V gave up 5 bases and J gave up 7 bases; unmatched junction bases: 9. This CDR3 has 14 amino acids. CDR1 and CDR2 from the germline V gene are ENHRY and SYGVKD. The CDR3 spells CAISTGTSFGEQYF. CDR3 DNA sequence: TGTGCCATCAGTACCGGGACTAGCTTCGGGGAGCAGTACTTC.

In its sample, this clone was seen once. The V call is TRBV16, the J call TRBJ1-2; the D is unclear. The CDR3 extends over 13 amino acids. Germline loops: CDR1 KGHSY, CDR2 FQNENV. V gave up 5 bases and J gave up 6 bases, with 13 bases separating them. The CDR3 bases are TGTGCCAGCAGCACCACAGATCCTGATGGCTACACCTTC. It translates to CASSTTDPDGYTF.

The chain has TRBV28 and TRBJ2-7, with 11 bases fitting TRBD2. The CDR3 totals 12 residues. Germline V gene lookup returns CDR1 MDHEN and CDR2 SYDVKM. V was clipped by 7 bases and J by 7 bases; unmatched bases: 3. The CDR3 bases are TGTGCCAGCATTCTAGCGGGGGGTGAGCAGTACTTC. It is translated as CASILAGGEQYF.

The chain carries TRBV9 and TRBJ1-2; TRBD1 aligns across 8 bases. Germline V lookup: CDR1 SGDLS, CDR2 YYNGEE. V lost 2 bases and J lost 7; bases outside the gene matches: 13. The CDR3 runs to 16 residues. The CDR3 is CASSVGSVGQGSGYTF. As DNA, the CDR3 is TGTGCCAGCAGCGTTGGCTCTGTTGGACAGGGTTCTGGCTACACCTTC. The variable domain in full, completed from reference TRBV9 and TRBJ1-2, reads DSGVTQTPKHLITATGQRVTLRCSPRSGDLSVYWYQQSLDQGLQFLIQYYNGEERAKGNILERFSAQQFPDLHSELNLSSLELGDSALYFCASSVGSVGQGSGYTFGSGTRLTVV.

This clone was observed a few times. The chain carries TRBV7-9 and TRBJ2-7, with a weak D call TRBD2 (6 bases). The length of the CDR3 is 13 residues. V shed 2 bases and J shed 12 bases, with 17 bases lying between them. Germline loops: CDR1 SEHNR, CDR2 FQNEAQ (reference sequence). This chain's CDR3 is CASSLTLGGLAYF. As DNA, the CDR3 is TGTGCCAGCAGCTTAACCCTAGGAGGGCTGGCGTACTTC.

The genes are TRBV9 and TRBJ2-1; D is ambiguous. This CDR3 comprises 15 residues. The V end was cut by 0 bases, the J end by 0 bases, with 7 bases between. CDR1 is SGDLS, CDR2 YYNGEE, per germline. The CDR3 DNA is TGTGCCAGCAGCGTAGACGTTAGCTCCTACAATGAGCAGTTCTTC. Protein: CASSVDVSSYNEQFF.

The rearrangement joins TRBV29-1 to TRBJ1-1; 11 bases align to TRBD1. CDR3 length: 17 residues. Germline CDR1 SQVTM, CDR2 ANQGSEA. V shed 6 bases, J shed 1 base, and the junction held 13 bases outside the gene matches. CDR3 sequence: CSVGRDRGALGNTEAFF. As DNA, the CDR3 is TGCAGCGTGGGGAGGGACAGGGGGGCGTTGGGGAACACTGAAGCTTTCTTT.

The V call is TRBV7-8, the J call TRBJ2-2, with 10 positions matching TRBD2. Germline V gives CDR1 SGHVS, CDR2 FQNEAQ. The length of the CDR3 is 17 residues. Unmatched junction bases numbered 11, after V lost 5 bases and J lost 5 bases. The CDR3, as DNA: TGTGCCAGCAGCCCTAAGCTAGCGGGAGTCAAGACCGGGGAGCTGTTTTTT. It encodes CASSPKLAGVKTGELFF. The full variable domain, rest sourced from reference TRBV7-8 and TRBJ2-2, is GAGVSQSPRYKVAKRGQDVALRCDPISGHVSLFWYQQALGQGPEFLTYFQNEAQLDKSGLPSDRFFAERPEGSVSTLKIQRTQQEDSAVYLCASSPKLAGVKTGELFFGEGSRLTVL.

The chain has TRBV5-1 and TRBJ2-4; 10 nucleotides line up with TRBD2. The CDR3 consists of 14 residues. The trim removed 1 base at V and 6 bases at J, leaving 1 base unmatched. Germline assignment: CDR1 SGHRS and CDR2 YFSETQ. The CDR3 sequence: CASSLSSGRNIQYF. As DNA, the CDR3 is TGCGCCAGCAGCTTGTCTAGCGGGAGAAACATTCAGTACTTC.

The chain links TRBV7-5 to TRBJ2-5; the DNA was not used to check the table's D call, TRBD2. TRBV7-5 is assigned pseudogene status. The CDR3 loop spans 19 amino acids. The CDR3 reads CVRSLAPFASGRLQETQYF. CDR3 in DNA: TGTGTCAGAAGCTTAGCGCCCTTCGCTAGCGGGAGATTACAAGAGACCCAGTACTTC.

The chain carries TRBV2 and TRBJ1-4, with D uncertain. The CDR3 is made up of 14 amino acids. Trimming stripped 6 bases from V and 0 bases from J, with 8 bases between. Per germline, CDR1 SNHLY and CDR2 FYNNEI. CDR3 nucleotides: TGTGCCAGCAGGAGGGAGGCAACTAATGAAAAACTGTTTTTT. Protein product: CASRREATNEKLFF.

CDR3 in DNA: TGTGCCTGGAGCGCCTTAGATAGGGGGGGCTACACCTTC. Amino acid sequence: CAWSALDRGGYTF. The gene calls are TRBV30 and TRBJ1-2; TRBD1 might be the D (6 bases). The ends were cut back, 3 bases at V and 8 bases at J, with 16 bases in the middle. Germline CDR1 is GTSNPN and CDR2 is SVGIG (reference sequence). The CDR3 length is 13 residues.

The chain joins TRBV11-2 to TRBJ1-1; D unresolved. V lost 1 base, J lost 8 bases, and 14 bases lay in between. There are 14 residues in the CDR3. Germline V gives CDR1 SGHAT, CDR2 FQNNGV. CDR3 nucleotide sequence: TGTGCCAGCAGCTTAGGGTCGCGATCGCTGGAAGCTTTCTTT. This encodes CASSLGSRSLEAFF.

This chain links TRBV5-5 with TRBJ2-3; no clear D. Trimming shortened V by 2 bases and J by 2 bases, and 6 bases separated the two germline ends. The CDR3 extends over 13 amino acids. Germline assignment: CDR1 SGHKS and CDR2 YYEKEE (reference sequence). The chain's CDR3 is CASSLDNTDTQYF. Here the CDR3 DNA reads TGTGCCAGCAGCTTAGACAACACAGATACGCAGTATTTT. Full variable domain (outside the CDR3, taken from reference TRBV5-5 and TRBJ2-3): DAGVTQSPTHLIKTRGQQVTLRCSPISGHKSVSWYQQVLGQGPQFIFQYYEKEERGRGNFPDRFSARQFPNYSSELNVNALLLGDSALYLCASSLDNTDTQYFGPGTRLTVL.

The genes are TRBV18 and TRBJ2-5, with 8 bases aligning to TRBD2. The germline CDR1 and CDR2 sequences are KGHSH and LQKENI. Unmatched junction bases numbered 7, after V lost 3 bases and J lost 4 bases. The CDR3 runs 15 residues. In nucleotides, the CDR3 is TGTGCCAGCTCACCGAACTTGCGGGAGGTAGAGACCCAGTACTTC. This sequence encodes CASSPNLREVETQYF.

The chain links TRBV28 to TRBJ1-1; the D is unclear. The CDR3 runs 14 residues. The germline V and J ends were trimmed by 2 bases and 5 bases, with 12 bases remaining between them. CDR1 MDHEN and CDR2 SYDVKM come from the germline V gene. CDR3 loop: CASSLQPSQTEAFF. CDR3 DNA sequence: TGTGCCAGCAGTTTACAACCCTCGCAGACTGAAGCTTTCTTT.

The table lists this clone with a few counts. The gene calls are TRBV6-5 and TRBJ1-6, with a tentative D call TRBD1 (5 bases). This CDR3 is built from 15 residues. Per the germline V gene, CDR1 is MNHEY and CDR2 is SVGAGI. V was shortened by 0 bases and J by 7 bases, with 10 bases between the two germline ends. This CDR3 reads CASSYSDKGNSPLHF. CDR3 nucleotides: TGTGCCAGCAGTTACTCGGACAAAGGAAATTCACCCCTCCACTTT.

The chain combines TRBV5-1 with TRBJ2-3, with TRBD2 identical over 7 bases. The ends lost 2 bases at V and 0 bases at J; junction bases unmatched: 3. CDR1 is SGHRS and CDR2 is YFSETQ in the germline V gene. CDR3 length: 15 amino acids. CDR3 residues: CASSFGLGSTDTQYF. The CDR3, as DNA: TGCGCCAGCAGCTTCGGACTAGGGAGCACAGATACGCAGTATTTT.

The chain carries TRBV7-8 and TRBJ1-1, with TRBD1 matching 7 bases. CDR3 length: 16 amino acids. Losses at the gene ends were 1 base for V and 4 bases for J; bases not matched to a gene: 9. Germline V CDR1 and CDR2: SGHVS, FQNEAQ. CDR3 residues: CASSLELRGPSTEAFF. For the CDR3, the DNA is TGTGCCAGCAGCTTAGAATTGAGGGGGCCGAGCACTGAAGCTTTCTTT.

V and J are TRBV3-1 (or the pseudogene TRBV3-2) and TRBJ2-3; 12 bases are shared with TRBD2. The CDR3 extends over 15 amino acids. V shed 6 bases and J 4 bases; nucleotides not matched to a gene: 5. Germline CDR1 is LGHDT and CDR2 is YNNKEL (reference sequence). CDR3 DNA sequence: TGTGCCAGCAGTGAGACTAGCGGGAGACCAGATACGCAGTATTTT. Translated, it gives CASSETSGRPDTQYF.